The 31 T cell receptor beta chains below all came from one sample that was sequenced in a study of identical twins. TCRdb re-called the 5' RACE reads through MiXCR, storing one row per CDR3 protein. The sample includes approximately 1.8 million distinct CDR3 sequences, around 29% seen only once; the top ten take about 0.25%. Source material: cord blood. The receptor set was obtained from a newborn girl in good health.

The chain combines TRBV25-1 with TRBJ2-3, with unresolved D. The CDR3 runs to 14 residues. Deletions cut 7 bases from V and 9 bases from J, with 20 bases between. Germline V gives CDR1 MGHDK, CDR2 SYGVNS. This CDR3 reads CASTEAPGSKTQYF. In DNA, the CDR3 is TGTGCCAGCACTGAGGCCCCCGGTTCAAAGACGCAGTATTTT.

This clonotype was seen ten or more times. V usage is TRBV10-3 and J usage is TRBJ2-7, with 8 bases lining up with TRBD2. The CDR3 has 15 amino acids. CDR1 ENHRY and CDR2 SYGVKD come from the germline V gene. The V gene end was trimmed by 9 bases and the J gene end by 3 bases; junction bases not matched to a gene: 13. The CDR3 DNA reads TGTGCCATAAAACATACTAGCGGCGACAACTACGAGCAGTACTTC. Protein: CAIKHTSGDNYEQYF.

This chain connects TRBV20-1 to TRBJ2-4, with 7 positions matching TRBD2. TRBJ2-5 explains the end of the DNA better; the J call may be wrong. Germline V lookup: CDR1 DFQATT, CDR2 SNEGSKA (reference sequence). The CDR3 has 16 amino acids. The CDR3 region is CSASSLRLAVRETQYF. CDR3 sequence (DNA): TGCAGTGCTAGTTCTCTTCGGCTAGCGGTTCGAGAGACCCAGTACTTC.

This clonotype appeared many times. The chain employs TRBV29-1 and TRBJ2-7; no firm D call. The CDR3 has 13 amino acids. Germline V lookup: CDR1 SQVTM, CDR2 ANQGSEA. The V end was cut by 4 bases, the J end by 2 bases, with 12 bases between. The CDR3 protein is CSVVLGGTYEQYF. As DNA, the CDR3 is TGCAGCGTTGTACTCGGCGGAACCTACGAGCAGTACTTC.

The V call is TRBV4-1, the J call TRBJ2-3, with D tentatively TRBD1 or TRBD2 (5 bases each). This CDR3 comprises 14 residues. The germline V gene encodes CDR1 MGHRA and CDR2 YSYEKL. Trimming took off 4 bases at V and 3 bases at J, with 11 bases between the two ends. CDR3 bases: TGCGCCAGCAGCCGGACCTGGGGGACAGATACGCAGTATTTT. It specifies CASSRTWGTDTQYF.

The J gene is TRBJ1-6, the V gene TRBV6-5; tentatively, D is TRBD1 (6 bases). The germline V and J ends were trimmed by 2 bases and 4 bases, with 27 bases remaining between them. The V gene's germline CDR1 is MNHEY and CDR2 SVGAGI. The CDR3 spans 21 residues. The CDR3 region has the DNA TGTGCCAGCAGTTACGTCCCGGGGGGCCCCCAAAACTTCTGGTATAATTCACCCCTCCACTTT. This translates into CASSYVPGGPQNFWYNSPLHF.

This rearrangement joins TRBV18 to TRBJ1-1; 11 nucleotides line up with TRBD1. This CDR3 comprises 16 residues. The germline V gene encodes CDR1 KGHSH and CDR2 LQKENI. The V gene end was trimmed by 4 bases and the J gene end by 2 bases; junction bases not matched to a gene: 6. CDR3 DNA sequence: TGTGCCAGCTCACGGGGGACAGGGGGGACCAACACTGAAGCTTTCTTT. Protein product: CASSRGTGGTNTEAFF.

This clonotype appeared a few times. The chain joins TRBV6-5 to TRBJ2-7; D could derive from TRBD1 or TRBD2 (5 bases each). Germline V lookup: CDR1 MNHEY, CDR2 SVGAGI. The CDR3 loop spans 13 amino acids. Trimming removed 7 bases from V and 1 base from J, with 11 bases in between. CDR3 coding DNA: TGTGCCAGCAAGCCAGGGAGTTCCTACGAGCAGTACTTC. It encodes CASKPGSSYEQYF.

This clonotype is a singleton in its sample. This chain connects TRBV9 to TRBJ2-1; 8 positions agree with TRBD2. This CDR3 comprises 15 residues. Germline values: CDR1 SGDLS, CDR2 YYNGEE. Trimming cost V 0 bases and J 8 bases; bases outside gene matches: 7. The CDR3 loop is CASSVGVGGAYEQFF. In DNA, the CDR3 is TGTGCCAGCAGCGTAGGGGTCGGGGGGGCGTATGAGCAGTTCTTC.

In this sample, this clonotype turned up a few times. The rearrangement joins TRBV5-1 to TRBJ2-1; 13 bases map to TRBD2. CDR3 length: 17 amino acids. The V segment lost 4 bases and the J segment 0 bases; nucleotides outside the gene matches: 4. CDR1 is SGHRS, CDR2 YFSETQ, per germline. CDR3: CASSPGTSGTSYNEQFF. CDR3 bases: TGCGCCAGCAGCCCTGGGACTAGCGGGACCTCCTACAATGAGCAGTTCTTC.

CDR3 protein: CASSLNLAGWSYEQYF. CDR3 DNA sequence: TGTGCCAGCAGTTTAAACCTAGCGGGCTGGTCCTACGAGCAGTACTTC. The chain couples TRBV12-3 or TRBV12-4 to TRBJ2-7; 8 bases agree with TRBD2. After removal of 2 bases from V and 1 base from J, the junction contained 7 bases not matched to a gene. The CDR3 length is 16 residues.

The genes are TRBV4-1 and TRBJ1-5; no firm D call. Trimming cost V 2 bases and J 5 bases, with 7 bases left between them. The CDR3 is made up of 13 amino acids. The V gene's germline CDR1 is MGHRA and CDR2 YSYEKL. The CDR3 protein is CASSQTQDQPQHF. The CDR3 coding sequence is TGCGCCAGCAGCCAAACGCAGGATCAGCCCCAGCATTTT.

V is TRBV4-1 and J is TRBJ2-7; 11 bases align to TRBD2. V shed 4 bases, J shed 2 bases, and the junction held 7 bases outside the gene matches. This CDR3 has 16 amino acids. CDR1 and CDR2 from the germline V gene are MGHRA and YSYEKL. The CDR3 sequence: CASSLSLAGVTYEQYF. Written as DNA, the CDR3 is TGCGCCAGCAGCCTCTCACTAGCGGGAGTAACCTACGAGCAGTACTTC.

This clonotype was counted a few times. The rearrangement uses TRBV20-1 and TRBJ2-7; 12 bases map to TRBD2. The J segment lost 0 bases and the V segment lost 3 bases, leaving 6 bases of the junction unmatched. Germline CDR1 is DFQATT and CDR2 is SNEGSKA (reference sequence). CDR3 length: 16 residues. Written as DNA, the CDR3 is TGCAGTGCTAGTGGACTAGCGGGGATGAGCTCCTACGAGCAGTACTTC. Translation: CSASGLAGMSSYEQYF.

The chain is built from TRBV11-2 and TRBJ1-5; D uncertain. Germline-derived CDR1 and CDR2 are SGHAT and FQNNGV. The CDR3 contains 17 residues. V lost 5 bases, J lost 4 bases, and 21 bases lay in between. CDR3 region: CASSATGRLSLNQPQHF. The DNA for the CDR3 is TGTGCCAGCAGCGCAACGGGAAGGCTATCCCTTAATCAGCCCCAGCATTTT.

The CDR3 coding sequence is TGCGCCAGCAGCCAAGAGGCAGGGGGTGGGAATACGCAGTATTTT. This sequence encodes CASSQEAGGGNTQYF. The V gene is TRBV4-1, the J gene TRBJ2-3; 7 nucleotides line up with TRBD1. The J segment lost 7 bases and the V segment lost 0 bases, leaving 7 bases of the junction unmatched. The CDR3 covers 15 residues. In germline, CDR1 is MGHRA, CDR2 YSYEKL.

This clonotype was seen only a few times. The chain links TRBV9 to TRBJ2-1; 11 bases are a match to TRBD2. Per germline, CDR1 SGDLS and CDR2 YYNGEE. This CDR3 contains 16 residues. The junction had 3 bases not matched to a gene; V was cut back by 2 bases and J by 2 bases. CDR3 bases: TGTGCCAGCAGCGTCCTGGGACTAGCGGCCTACAATGAGCAGTTCTTC. It specifies CASSVLGLAAYNEQFF. The entire variable domain, with the rest obtained from reference TRBV9 and TRBJ2-1, is as follows: DSGVTQTPKHLITATGQRVTLRCSPRSGDLSVYWYQQSLDQGLQFLIQYYNGEERAKGNILERFSAQQFPDLHSELNLSSLELGDSALYFCASSVLGLAAYNEQFFGPGTRLTVL.

The rearrangement links TRBV20-1 to TRBJ2-5; a possible D gene is TRBD1 (5 bases). The J call may be incorrect, as the DNA end agrees better with TRBJ2-7. The length of the CDR3 is 11 residues. CDR1 and CDR2 (germline): DFQATT, SNEGSKA (reference sequence). CDR3 loop: CSATRRGEQYF. The CDR3 nucleotides are TGCAGTGCTACACGAAGGGGCGAGCAGTACTTC.

This clonotype was observed a single time. The genes are TRBV2 and TRBJ2-7; 13 bases are shared with TRBD2. This CDR3 contains 14 residues. Germline trimming cut 8 bases from V and 7 bases from J; bases unmatched to any gene: 8. Germline V lookup: CDR1 SNHLY, CDR2 FYNNEI. The CDR3 spells CASHGLAGVFEQYF. DNA of the CDR3: TGTGCCAGCCACGGACTAGCGGGAGTTTTTGAGCAGTACTTC.

The V gene is TRBV5-6, the J gene TRBJ2-3; D is unclear. The CDR3 is 15 amino acids. Between the trimmed V and J ends, which lost 2 bases and 3 bases, there was a span of 13 bases. The germline CDR1 and CDR2 sequences are SGHDT and YYEEEE. CDR3 sequence (DNA): TGTGCCAGCAGCTTACCGACGAGCAGTACAGATACGCAGTATTTT. Its protein is CASSLPTSSTDTQYF.

The chain combines TRBV20-1 with TRBJ2-7, with D possibly being TRBD2 (5 bases). With 7 bases removed from V and 7 bases from J, the gap between germline ends came to 23 bases. The CDR3 runs to 14 residues. Per the germline V gene, CDR1 is DFQATT and CDR2 is SNEGSKA (reference sequence). The CDR3 protein is CSVSGWANYNEQYF. CDR3 bases: TGCAGTGTATCGGGGTGGGCCAATTACAATGAGCAGTACTTC.

This clonotype appeared a few times. This rearrangement joins TRBV7-2 to TRBJ2-3; D is ambiguous. The CDR3 loop spans 15 amino acids. CDR1 is SGHTA, CDR2 FQGNSA, per germline. Trimming took off 0 bases at V and 4 bases at J, with 11 bases between the two ends. The CDR3 is CASSLAGGASDTQYF. DNA for the CDR3: TGTGCCAGCAGCTTAGCGGGCGGTGCTTCAGATACGCAGTATTTT.

The gene calls are TRBV29-1 and TRBJ2-2; 7 bases fit TRBD1. The trim removed 7 bases at V and 3 bases at J, leaving 5 bases unmatched. The CDR3 sequence is 13 residues long. Per the germline V gene, CDR1 is SQVTM and CDR2 is ANQGSEA. The CDR3 coding sequence is TGCAGCGGATACACAGGGGACACCGGGGAGCTGTTTTTT. It is translated as CSGYTGDTGELFF.

This clonotype was detected a few times. The rearrangement uses TRBV20-1 and TRBJ1-2; D may be TRBD1 (6 bases). Trimming took 6 bases from V and 3 from J, leaving 20 bases between them. Germline CDR1 is DFQATT and CDR2 is SNEGSKA (reference sequence). The CDR3 spans 15 residues. The DNA of the CDR3 is TGCAGTGCCTTCGAAACAGGGTTTAGCGACTATGGCTACACCTTC. It yields the protein CSAFETGFSDYGYTF.

This clonotype was seen a handful of times. The rearrangement links TRBV3-1 to TRBJ2-7; 10 bases align to TRBD2. The V and J ends lost 4 bases and 5 bases, in that order; junction bases with no gene match: 5. CDR3 length: 14 residues. Germline values: CDR1 LGHDT, CDR2 YNNKEL (reference sequence). The CDR3 reads CASSPTSGYHEQYF. The CDR3 DNA sequence: TGTGCCAGCAGCCCGACTAGCGGGTACCACGAGCAGTACTTC.

The chain combines TRBV20-1 with TRBJ2-7; 10 nucleotides match TRBD2. V lost 5 bases and J lost 7; bases outside the gene matches: 11. CDR1 and CDR2 from the germline V gene are DFQATT and SNEGSKA (reference sequence). The CDR3 has 14 residues. The CDR3 bases are TGCAGTGCTCTCCCTCTAGCGGGGGTACCAGAGCAGTACTTC. Amino acid sequence: CSALPLAGVPEQYF.

This clonotype was seen a few times. The V and J genes are TRBV5-5 and TRBJ2-5, with TRBD1 matching over 7 bases. The CDR3 is made up of 15 amino acids. V was clipped by 3 bases and J by 2 bases; unmatched bases: 7. Germline V gene lookup returns CDR1 SGHKS and CDR2 YYEKEE (reference sequence). CDR3 amino acids: CASSSQGTVQETQYF. In nucleotides, the CDR3 is TGTGCCAGCAGCTCTCAAGGGACAGTTCAAGAGACCCAGTACTTC.

This chain connects TRBV5-6 to TRBJ1-4, with D perhaps TRBD1 (5 bases). The CDR3 is 17 amino acids. V lost 1 base and J 7 bases, leaving 20 bases between the germline ends. Germline loops: CDR1 SGHDT, CDR2 YYEEEE. CDR3 sequence: CASSLSWDPGVSEKLFF. The CDR3 bases are TGTGCCAGCAGCTTGTCTTGGGACCCGGGAGTTAGTGAAAAACTGTTTTTT.

The rearrangement links TRBV12-3 or TRBV12-4 to TRBJ2-3; 11 bases are shared with TRBD1. Trimming took 2 bases from V and 3 from J; bases not matched to a gene: 7. This CDR3 has 17 residues. In nucleotides, the CDR3 is TGTGCCAGCAGTTTACGGGGGACAGGGGGTCGAACAGATACGCAGTATTTT. Translating gives CASSLRGTGGRTDTQYF.

The chain is built from TRBV20-1 and TRBJ1-1, with 8 bases matching TRBD1. V shed 6 bases, J shed 0 bases, and the junction held 12 bases outside the gene matches. Germline V lookup: CDR1 DFQATT, CDR2 SNEGSKA (reference sequence). The CDR3 length is 16 residues. The CDR3 DNA is TGCAGTGCAACGCGAGGGACAGGAGTCCTGAACACTGAAGCTTTCTTT. Its translation: CSATRGTGVLNTEAFF.

This clonotype has a handful of counts. For the CDR3, the DNA is TGTGCCAGCTCACCCACAGGGCCTACTAACTATGGCTACACCTTC. This codes for CASSPTGPTNYGYTF. V is TRBV18 and J is TRBJ1-2; TRBD1 is a possible D gene (6 bases). The V end was cut by 3 bases, the J end by 0 bases, with 11 bases between. The length of the CDR3 is 15 residues. Germline V gene lookup returns CDR1 KGHSH and CDR2 LQKENI.